The 3 T cell receptor beta chains given below trace back to one sample, sequenced in a study of cytomegalovirus exposure and HLA in healthy donors. Amplification used 60 Vbeta primers and 13 Jbeta primers. The protocol was immunoSEQ multiplex PCR, while the TCRdb copy is restricted to in-frame clones and leaves out a portion. The sample has around 220,000 clones, 83% seen once. Source material: PBMCs. Source of these receptors: a girl aged 5 to 17 in good health and CMV-seronegative.

The chain carries TRBV5-1 and TRBJ2-3; D unresolved. Germline V gives CDR1 SGHRS, CDR2 YFSETQ. Between the trimmed V and J ends, which lost 4 bases and 2 bases, there was a span of 17 bases. The CDR3 length is 16 residues. The DNA for the CDR3 is TGCGCCAGCAGCCTCCCGAGAGGTGTGTCCACAGATACGCAGTATTTT. This gives the protein CASSLPRGVSTDTQYF.

This chain connects TRBV30 to TRBJ2-4; 7 bases match TRBD2. CDR3 size: 14 residues. Germline V CDR1 and CDR2: GTSNPN, SVGIG (reference sequence). J gave up 6 bases and V 2 bases, and 7 bases lay outside the gene matches. The CDR3 sequence is CAWSLAGAGNIQYF. The DNA for the CDR3 is TGTGCCTGGAGTTTGGCGGGAGCCGGAAACATTCAGTACTTC.

The CDR3 nucleotides read TGTGCCAGCAGTTCTGTGACAGGGGAGTCGGATGGCTACACCTTC. It specifies CASSSVTGESDGYTF. The chain couples TRBV6-6 to TRBJ1-2; the match to TRBD1 covers 8 bases. V dropped 4 bases and J dropped 6; count of bases not matched to a gene: 10. This CDR3 contains 15 residues. Germline V lookup: CDR1 MNHNY, CDR2 SVGAGI (reference sequence).